This T cell receptor beta chain comes out of a study of blood T cell repertoires in COVID-19. Across the whole study: COVID-19 samples, acute and convalescent, were from the United States, Italy and Spain.

Per the study methods: The authors estimated nucleated cell counts from reference gene primer amplification. Clones were sequenced by immunoSEQ multiplex PCR, and TCRdb holds only the in-frame ones, with some missing. That table supplies the V and J calls and clone size; D and trimming were determined from the DNA. The table records 85,000 to 110,000 clones, over 75% of them present only once. CDR1 and CDR2 (germline): SGDLS, YYNGEE. This CDR3 contains 16 residues. V trimming: 4 bases; J trimming: 0 bases; junction bases outside the gene matches: 7. Sequencing input: peripheral blood. The source is a human donor in a cohort sampled during active or convalescent COVID-19. This chain uses TRBV9 with TRBJ1-3; 7 nucleotides line up with TRBD1. The CDR3 region is CASSPQTGISGNTIYF. The DNA of the CDR3 is TGTGCCAGCAGCCCTCAGACAGGGATCTCTGGAAACACCATATATTTT.